The 11 T cell receptor beta chains below come from one sample, sequenced in a study of identical twins. TCRdb re-called the 5' RACE reads with MiXCR, one entry per CDR3 protein. Of hundreds of thousands of distinct CDR3 sequences detected, 15% to 20% appear once; the ten largest clones hold 10% to 15%. The same specimen was also included in a second study, on T cells expressing NK-cell markers.

Material for sequencing was PBMCs. The receptor source for this set is a young woman in good health.

This clonotype was picked up a small number of times. This chain uses TRBV5-1 with TRBJ1-5; D is possibly TRBD1 (5 bases). CDR1 is SGHRS, CDR2 YFSETQ, per germline. The CDR3 contains 16 residues. Trimming shortened V by 5 bases and J by 0 bases, and 15 bases separated the two germline ends. The CDR3 DNA reads TGCGCCAGCAGTCCAGGGATTCAAGGTAGCAATCAGCCCCAGCATTTT. Its protein product is CASSPGIQGSNQPQHF.

This clonotype occurred a few times. The rearrangement uses TRBV10-3 and TRBJ2-1; TRBD2 agrees at 10 bases. The germline gives CDR1 ENHRY, CDR2 SYGVKD. CDR3 length equals 18 residues. The junction had 20 bases not matched to a gene; V was cut back by 11 bases and J by 4 bases. The CDR3 region has the DNA TGTGCCGCTGGAACCTTAGCGGGGGGCCTCCAAACATACAATGAGCAGTTCTTC. Its translation is CAAGTLAGGLQTYNEQFF.

This chain links TRBV10-2 with TRBJ2-1; perhaps D is TRBD1 or TRBD2 (5 bases each). The CDR3 is 15 amino acids. Germline CDR1 WSHSY, CDR2 SAAADI. The ends were cut back, 2 bases at V and 5 bases at J, with 13 bases in the middle. The CDR3 is CASSERGGFNNEQFF. CDR3 DNA: TGCGCCAGCAGTGAGCGGGGCGGGTTTAACAATGAGCAGTTCTTC.

This clonotype was seen a handful of times. This chain joins TRBV13 and TRBJ2-1; D remains ambiguous. CDR1 PRHDT and CDR2 FYEKMQ come from the germline V gene (reference sequence). V lost 8 bases and J lost 2, with 7 bases in between. CDR3 length: 12 amino acids. CDR3 nucleotide sequence: TGTGCCAGCCGGTCGACCTACAATGAGCAGTTCTTC. Amino acids: CASRSTYNEQFF.

This clonotype was counted between two and nine times. V usage is TRBV11-2 and J usage is TRBJ2-4; 8 bases align to TRBD2. V was pared by 5 bases and J by 2 bases, with 8 bases of the junction left unmatched. The CDR3 extends over 16 amino acids. Per the germline V gene, CDR1 is SGHAT and CDR2 is FQNNGV. The chain's CDR3 is CASSEDGGASKNIQYF. CDR3 bases: TGTGCCAGCAGCGAAGACGGGGGGGCGTCCAAAAACATTCAGTACTTC.

In this sample, this clonotype turned up a few times. The chain is built from TRBV5-1 and TRBJ2-1; perhaps TRBD2 as D (5 bases). Deletions cut 4 bases from V and 9 bases from J, with 17 bases between. CDR1 and CDR2 from the germline V gene are SGHRS and YFSETQ. The CDR3 covers 14 residues. The CDR3 DNA reads TGCGCCAGCAGCCCCGTACTAGTGAACGGTGAGCAGTTCTTC. This sequence encodes CASSPVLVNGEQFF.

The chain is built from TRBV12-3 or TRBV12-4 and TRBJ2-1; 12 nucleotides match TRBD2. V lost 5 bases and J lost 7; bases outside the gene matches: 12. This CDR3 contains 17 residues. DNA of the CDR3: TGTGCCAGCAGTCCACACCGGACTAGCGGGAAGAGGAATGAGCAGTTCTTC. Translation: CASSPHRTSGKRNEQFF.

The V gene is TRBV12-3 or TRBV12-4, the J gene TRBJ2-7; D might be TRBD2 (6 bases). This CDR3 spans 15 amino acids. V lost 7 bases to trimming and J lost 0 bases, with 16 bases between them. The CDR3 DNA reads as TGTGCCAGCACCCTAGGAGGGACCCCCTCCTACGAGCAGTACTTC. It translates to CASTLGGTPSYEQYF.

The chain links TRBV6-1 to TRBJ1-2; TRBD1 matches 9 bases. The germline gives CDR1 MNHNS, CDR2 SASEGT. Trimming at V came to 5 bases and at J to 8 bases, leaving 9 bases not matched to a gene. The CDR3 is made up of 14 amino acids. The CDR3 is CASSPPGQGGGYTF. Here the CDR3 DNA reads TGTGCCAGCAGTCCACCGGGACAGGGAGGCGGCTACACCTTC.

In DNA form, the CDR3 reads TGTGCCAGCAGGTCAACGGGCTATGGCTACACCTTC. Its protein is CASRSTGYGYTF. The chain couples TRBV12-3 or TRBV12-4 to TRBJ1-2; D unclear. The CDR3 loop spans 12 amino acids. Trimming removed 6 bases from V and 4 bases from J, with 9 bases in between.

This clonotype was seen a few times. This rearrangement joins TRBV3-1 to TRBJ2-7; D ambiguous. The CDR3 runs 14 residues. V was pared by 3 bases and J by 3 bases, with 12 bases between. The germline CDR1 and CDR2 sequences are LGHDT and YNNKEL (reference sequence). Here the CDR3 reads CASSQFVARYEQYF. DNA for the CDR3: TGTGCCAGCAGCCAGTTTGTTGCGCGCTACGAGCAGTACTTC.